Following are 8 T cell receptor beta chains from one sample sequenced in a study of blood T cell repertoires in COVID-19. Libraries were prepared by immunoSEQ multiplex PCR; TCRdb keeps only in-frame clonotypes and omits some of them. The data show around 190,000 clones, with 83% seen just once and more than 1.5% held by the top ten. Sequencing was carried out using peripheral blood. These receptors were collected from a human donor in a cohort sampled during active COVID-19.

The chain joins TRBV2 to TRBJ1-2; unclear D gene. The CDR3 spans 13 residues. Germline CDR1 reads SNHLY; CDR2 reads FYNNEI. V lost 3 bases, J lost 2 bases, and 7 bases lay in between. The CDR3 sequence is CASSERVNYGYTF. Here the CDR3 DNA reads TGTGCCAGCAGTGAGAGGGTGAACTATGGCTACACCTTC.

The chain has TRBV10-3 and TRBJ1-6; TRBD1 matches at 9 bases. CDR3 length: 13 residues. Germline V CDR1 and CDR2: ENHRY, SYGVKD. The J segment lost 10 bases and the V segment lost 9 bases, leaving 7 bases of the junction unmatched. The CDR3 bases are TGTGCCATAACAGGGGGCTTGGAATCACCCCTCCACTTT. Amino acid sequence: CAITGGLESPLHF.

The DNA for the CDR3 is TGTGCCAGCAGCGCCGGACAGTATGGCTACACCTTC. It specifies CASSAGQYGYTF. V usage is TRBV6-5 and J usage is TRBJ1-2; weak D call: TRBD1 (6 bases). There are 12 residues in the CDR3. The V end was cut by 6 bases, the J end by 5 bases, with 10 bases between. CDR1 and CDR2 (germline): MNHEY, SVGAGI.

This chain uses TRBV29-1 with TRBJ2-3; 13 bases agree with TRBD2. The J segment lost 8 bases and the V segment lost 7 bases, leaving 12 bases of the junction unmatched. Germline-derived CDR1 and CDR2 are SQVTM and ANQGSEA. CDR3 length: 15 residues. CDR3 in amino acids: CSAWGTSGKSGTQYF. CDR3 in DNA: TGCAGCGCCTGGGGGACTAGCGGGAAATCGGGTACGCAGTATTTT.

A remark on this clone: Mismatch with germline at one junction end may stem from a read error. The genes are TRBV7-2 and TRBJ2-7, with D possibly being TRBD1 (5 bases). Germline assignment: CDR1 SGHTA and CDR2 FQGNSA. This CDR3 region has 12 residues. Here the CDR3 reads CASSLVSGYIAF. In DNA, the CDR3 is TGTGCCAGCAGCTTAGTTTCAGGGTACATTGCCTTC.

CDR3 loop: CASSFSQGAYEQYF. As DNA, the CDR3 is TGTGCCAGCAGCTTTTCTCAGGGCGCCTACGAGCAGTACTTC. V is TRBV5-5 and J is TRBJ2-7; D may be TRBD1 (5 bases). Trimming removed 2 bases at V and 2 bases at J, with 11 bases between. From germline, CDR1 is SGHKS and CDR2 YYEKEE (reference sequence). The CDR3 contains 14 residues.

The table lists this clone with a few counts. The genes are TRBV7-9 and TRBJ2-7; D perhaps matches TRBD1 (6 bases). The germline gives CDR1 SEHNR, CDR2 FQNEAQ (reference sequence). This CDR3 contains 14 residues. V was pared by 1 base and J by 2 bases, with 9 bases between. The CDR3 protein is CASSLGRGPYEQYF. CDR3 nucleotide sequence: TGTGCCAGCAGCTTAGGCAGGGGCCCCTACGAGCAGTACTTC.

The genes are TRBV6-5 and TRBJ2-7; 9 positions agree with TRBD1. CDR1 and CDR2 (germline): MNHEY, SVGAGI. Trimming removed 2 bases from V and 3 bases from J; junction bases left unmatched: 8. The CDR3 extends over 16 amino acids. The CDR3 reads CASSYAGQGGFYEQYF. As DNA, the CDR3 is TGTGCCAGCAGTTACGCGGGACAGGGAGGCTTCTACGAGCAGTACTTC.